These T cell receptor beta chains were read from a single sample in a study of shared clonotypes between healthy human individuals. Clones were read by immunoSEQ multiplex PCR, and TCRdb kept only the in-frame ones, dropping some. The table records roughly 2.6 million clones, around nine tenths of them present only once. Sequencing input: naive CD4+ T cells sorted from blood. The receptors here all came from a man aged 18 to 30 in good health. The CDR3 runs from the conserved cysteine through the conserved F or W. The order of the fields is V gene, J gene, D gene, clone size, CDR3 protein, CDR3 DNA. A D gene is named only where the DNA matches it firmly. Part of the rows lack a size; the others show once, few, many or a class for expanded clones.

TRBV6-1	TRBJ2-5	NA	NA	CASSLRAVYETQYF	TGTGCCAGCAGTCTCCGGGCCGTTTACGAGACCCAGTACTTC
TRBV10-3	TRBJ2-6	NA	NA	CAIEGSGSGANVLTF	TGTGCCATCGAGGGCTCCGGCTCTGGGGCCAACGTCCTGACTTTC
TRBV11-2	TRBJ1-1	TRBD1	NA	CASSSRRGLDTEAFF	TGTGCCAGCAGCTCTCGCAGGGGGCTTGACACTGAAGCTTTCTTT
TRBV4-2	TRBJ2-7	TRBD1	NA	CASSQRRGTASSYEQYF	TGTGCCAGCAGCCAACGAAGGGGGACAGCAAGCTCCTACGAGCAGTACTTC
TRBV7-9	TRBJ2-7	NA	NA	CASSFFGSSYEQYF	TGTGCCAGCAGCTTCTTCGGGAGCTCCTACGAGCAGTACTTC
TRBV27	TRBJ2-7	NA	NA	CASSLSSAGGTYEQYF	TGTGCCAGCAGTTTATCGTCGGCAGGGGGGACCTACGAGCAGTACTTC
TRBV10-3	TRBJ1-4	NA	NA	CAISEGGREKLFF	TGTGCCATCAGTGAGGGAGGAAGAGAAAAACTGTTTTTT
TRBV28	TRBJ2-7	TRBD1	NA	CASSPGDRGSYEQYF	TGTGCCAGCAGTCCCGGGGACAGGGGTTCCTACGAGCAGTACTTC
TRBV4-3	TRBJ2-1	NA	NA	CASSQEGTYYNEQFF	TGCGCCAGCAGCCAAGAAGGAACCTACTACAATGAGCAGTTCTTC
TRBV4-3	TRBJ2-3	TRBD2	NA	CASSQERASGSLSDTQYF	TGCGCCAGCAGCCAAGAGAGGGCTAGCGGGAGTCTGTCAGATACGCAGTATTTT
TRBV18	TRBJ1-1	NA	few	CASSQTVNTEAFF	TGTGCCAGCTCACAGACAGTGAACACTGAAGCTTTCTTT
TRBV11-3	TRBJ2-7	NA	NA	CASSLDRAEQYF	TGTGCCAGCAGCTTAGATCGGGCCGAGCAGTACTTC
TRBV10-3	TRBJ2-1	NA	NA	CAISEPLRGHYNEQFF	TGTGCCATCAGTGAGCCCCTGCGGGGGCATTACAATGAGCAGTTCTTC
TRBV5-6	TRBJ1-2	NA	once	CASSAKGRDYGYTF	TGTGCCAGCAGCGCCAAGGGCAGGGACTATGGCTACACCTTC
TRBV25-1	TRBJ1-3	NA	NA	CASSESGFGNTIYF	TGTGCCAGCAGTGAATCTGGGTTCGGAAACACCATATATTTT
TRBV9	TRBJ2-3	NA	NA	CASSGERTRTDTQYF	TGTGCCAGCAGCGGAGAGAGGACCCGCACAGATACGCAGTATTTT
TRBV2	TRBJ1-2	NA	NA	CASSEESSVYGYTF	TGTGCCAGCAGTGAAGAAAGTTCAGTCTATGGCTACACCTTC
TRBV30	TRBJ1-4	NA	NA	CASPQGDNEKLFF	TGTGCCTCCCCACAGGGTGATAATGAAAAACTGTTTTTT
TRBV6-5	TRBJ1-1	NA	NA	CASSDRGARAFF	TGTGCCAGCAGTGACCGAGGAGCGCGGGCTTTCTTT
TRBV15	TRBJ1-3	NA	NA	CATSRDRGSGNTIYF	TGTGCCACCAGCAGAGATAGGGGCAGTGGAAACACCATATATTTT
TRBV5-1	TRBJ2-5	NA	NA	CASSLIGPPETQYF	TGCGCCAGCAGCCTAATAGGGCCCCCCGAGACCCAGTACTTC
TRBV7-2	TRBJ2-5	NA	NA	CASGFGETQYF	TGTGCCAGCGGCTTCGGAGAGACCCAGTACTTC
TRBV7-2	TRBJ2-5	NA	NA	CASSLGGGGQETQYF	TGTGCCAGCAGCTTAGGGGGCGGAGGGCAGGAGACCCAGTACTTC
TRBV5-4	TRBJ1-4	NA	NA	CASSPGGGGEFGEKLFF	TGTGCCAGCAGCCCGGGTGGGGGGGGCGAATTTGGTGAAAAACTGTTTTTT
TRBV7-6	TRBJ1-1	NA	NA	CASSLAGVSTEAFF	TGTGCCAGCAGCTTAGCAGGGGTTAGCACTGAAGCTTTCTTT
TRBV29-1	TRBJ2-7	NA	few	CSVVSIPKGTVFLEQYF	TGCAGCGTTGTATCCATCCCTAAAGGGACGGTTTTCCTCGAGCAGTACTTC
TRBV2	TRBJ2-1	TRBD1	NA	CASSRDSSYNEQFF	TGTGCCAGCAGCCGGGACAGCTCCTACAATGAGCAGTTCTTC
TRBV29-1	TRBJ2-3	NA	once	CSVVRQPSSTDTQYF	TGCAGCGTTGTTCGGCAGCCATCTAGCACAGATACGCAGTATTTT
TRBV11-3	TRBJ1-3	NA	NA	CASSLDYSRGGGNTIYF	TGTGCCAGCAGCTTGGACTATTCCAGGGGCGGAGGAAACACCATATATTTT
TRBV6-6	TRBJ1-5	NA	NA	CASSYSTSYQPQHF	TGTGCCAGCAGTTACTCGACCAGTTATCAGCCCCAGCATTTT
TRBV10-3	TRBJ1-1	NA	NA	CAISVSRGEAFF	TGTGCCATCAGTGTCAGCAGGGGTGAAGCTTTCTTT